The entry that follows covers one T cell receptor beta chain sequence. Its antigen is unknown. This entry comes from a study of OX40 agonist ivuxolimab in advanced cancers. Across the study: Patients in the trial were receiving intravenous ivuxolimab every 2 weeks, at doses of 0.01 to 10 mg/kg. Overall study findings and caveats: Expanded clones belonging to CD8+ T cells outnumbered, on average, those of CD4+.

V lost 5 bases and J 5 bases, leaving 15 bases between the germline ends. Per the germline V gene, CDR1 is SGHTA and CDR2 is FQGNSA. The CDR3 contains 14 residues. Profiled with immunoSEQ multiplex PCR; TCRdb holds only in-frame clones, not every one. This table has over 150,000 clones, roughly 94% appearing once. The origin of this receptor is an adult with an advanced solid tumor such as melanoma, head and neck, liver or kidney cancer. The sample here was CD4+ or CD8+ T cells sorted from blood, taken in a trial of the OX40 agonist ivuxolimab. The chain uses TRBV7-2 and TRBJ1-1; no clear D. CDR3 coding DNA: TGTGCCAGCAGCCCCCGGCCCTTCGGGACTGAAGCTTTCTTT. Translation gives CASSPRPFGTEAFF.